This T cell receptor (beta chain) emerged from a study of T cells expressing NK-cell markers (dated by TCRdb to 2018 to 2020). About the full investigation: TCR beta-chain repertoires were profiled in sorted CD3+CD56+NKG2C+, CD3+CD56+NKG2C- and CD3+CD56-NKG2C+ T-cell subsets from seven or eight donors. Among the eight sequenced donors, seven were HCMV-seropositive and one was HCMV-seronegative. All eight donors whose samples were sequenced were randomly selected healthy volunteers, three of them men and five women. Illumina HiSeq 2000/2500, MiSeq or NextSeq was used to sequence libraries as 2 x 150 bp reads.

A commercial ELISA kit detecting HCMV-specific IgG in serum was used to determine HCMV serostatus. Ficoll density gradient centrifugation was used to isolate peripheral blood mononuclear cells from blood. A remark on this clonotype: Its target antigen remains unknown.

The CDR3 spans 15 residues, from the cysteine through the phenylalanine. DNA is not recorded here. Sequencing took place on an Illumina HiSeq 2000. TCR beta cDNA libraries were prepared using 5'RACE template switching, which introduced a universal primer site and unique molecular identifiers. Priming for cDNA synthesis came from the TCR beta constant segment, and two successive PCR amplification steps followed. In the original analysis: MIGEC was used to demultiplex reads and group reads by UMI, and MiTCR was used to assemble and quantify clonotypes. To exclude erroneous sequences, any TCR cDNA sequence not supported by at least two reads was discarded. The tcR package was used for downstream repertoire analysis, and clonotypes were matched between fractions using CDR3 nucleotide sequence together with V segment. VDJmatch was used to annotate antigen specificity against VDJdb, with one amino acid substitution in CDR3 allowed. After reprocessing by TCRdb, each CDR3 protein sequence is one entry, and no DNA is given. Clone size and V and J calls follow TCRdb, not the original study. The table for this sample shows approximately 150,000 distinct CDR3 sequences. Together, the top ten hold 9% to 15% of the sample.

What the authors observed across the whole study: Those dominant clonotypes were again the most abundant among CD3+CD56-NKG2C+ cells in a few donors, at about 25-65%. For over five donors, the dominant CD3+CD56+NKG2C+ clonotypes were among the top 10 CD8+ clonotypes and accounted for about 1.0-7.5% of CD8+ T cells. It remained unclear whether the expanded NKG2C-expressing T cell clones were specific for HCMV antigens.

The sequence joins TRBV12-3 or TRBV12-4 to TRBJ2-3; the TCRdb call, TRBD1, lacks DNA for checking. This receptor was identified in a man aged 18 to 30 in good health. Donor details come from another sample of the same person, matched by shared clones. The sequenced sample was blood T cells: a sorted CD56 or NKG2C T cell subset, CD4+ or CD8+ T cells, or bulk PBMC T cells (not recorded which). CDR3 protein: CASTPDAGFTDTQYF.